This record concerns one T cell receptor beta chain sequence. Its target is unknown. Researchers built TCR beta cDNA using 5'RACE template switching with UMIs. After re-calling the 5' RACE reads, TCRdb lists one entry per CDR3 protein, DNA absent. The sample is made up of some 600,000 distinct CDR3 sequences, and the top ten hold approximately 3.6% of it. These data come from a study of T cells expressing NK-cell markers. Notes on the study in general: Six or seven donors had dominant NKG2C+ clonotypes that comprised about 1.0-8% of their CD8+ T cells.

This CDR3 has 14 residues. Germline CDR1 reads ENHRY; CDR2 reads SYGVKD. This chain uses TRBV10-3 with TRBJ2-1; TCRdb gives TRBD2 as the D gene, but with no DNA this cannot be confirmed. The receptor's source is a young man in good health. The source material was blood T cells: a sorted CD56 or NKG2C T cell subset, CD4+ or CD8+ T cells, or bulk PBMC T cells (not recorded which). The CDR3 sequence: CAISDLGLANEQFF.